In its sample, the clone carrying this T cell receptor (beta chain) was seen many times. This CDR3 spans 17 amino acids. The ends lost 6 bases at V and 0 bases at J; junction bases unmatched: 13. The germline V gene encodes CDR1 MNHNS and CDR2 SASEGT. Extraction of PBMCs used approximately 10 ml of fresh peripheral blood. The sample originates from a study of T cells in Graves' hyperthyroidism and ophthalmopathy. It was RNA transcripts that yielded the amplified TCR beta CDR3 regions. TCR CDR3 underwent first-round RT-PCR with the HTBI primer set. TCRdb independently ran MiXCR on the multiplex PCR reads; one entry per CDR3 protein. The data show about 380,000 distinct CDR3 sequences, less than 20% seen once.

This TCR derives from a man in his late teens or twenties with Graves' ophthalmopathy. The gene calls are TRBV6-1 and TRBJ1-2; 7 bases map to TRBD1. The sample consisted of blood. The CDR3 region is CASRLRQGPTANYGYTF. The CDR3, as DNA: TGTGCCAGCAGACTCCGACAGGGACCTACCGCTAACTATGGCTACACCTTC.